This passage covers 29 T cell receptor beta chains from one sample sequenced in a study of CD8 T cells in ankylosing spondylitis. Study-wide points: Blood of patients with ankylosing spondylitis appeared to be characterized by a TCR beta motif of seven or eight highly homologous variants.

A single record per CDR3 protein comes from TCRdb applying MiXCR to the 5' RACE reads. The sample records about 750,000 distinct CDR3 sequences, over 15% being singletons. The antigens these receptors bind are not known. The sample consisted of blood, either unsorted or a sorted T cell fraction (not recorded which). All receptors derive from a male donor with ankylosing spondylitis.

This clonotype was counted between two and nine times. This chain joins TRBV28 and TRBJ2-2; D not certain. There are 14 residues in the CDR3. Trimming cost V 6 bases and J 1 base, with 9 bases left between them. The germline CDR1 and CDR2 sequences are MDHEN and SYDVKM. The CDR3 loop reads CASRSLVNTGELFF. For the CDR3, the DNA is TGTGCCAGCAGGTCCTTAGTGAACACCGGGGAGCTGTTTTTT. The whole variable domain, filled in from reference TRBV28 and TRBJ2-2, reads DVKVTQSSRYLVKRTGEKVFLECVQDMDHENMFWYRQDPGLGLRLIYFSYDVKMKEKGDIPEGYSVSREKKERFSLILESASTNQTSMYLCASRSLVNTGELFFGEGSRLTVL.

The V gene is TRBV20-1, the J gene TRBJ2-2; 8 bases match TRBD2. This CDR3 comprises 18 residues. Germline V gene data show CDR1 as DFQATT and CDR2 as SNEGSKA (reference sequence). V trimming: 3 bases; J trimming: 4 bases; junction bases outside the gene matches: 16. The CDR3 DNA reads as TGCAGTGCTAGGCCCCCAATGGGCGGGAGCGGGAGCACCGGGGAGCTGTTTTTT. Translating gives CSARPPMGGSGSTGELFF.

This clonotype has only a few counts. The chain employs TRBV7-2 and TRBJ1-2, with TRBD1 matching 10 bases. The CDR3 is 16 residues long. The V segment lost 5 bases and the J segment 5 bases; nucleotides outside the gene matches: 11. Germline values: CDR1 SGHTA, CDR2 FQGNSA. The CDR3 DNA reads TGTGCCAGCAGCGCAACCACGGGACAGGGGCCTTATGGCTACACCTTC. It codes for CASSATTGQGPYGYTF.

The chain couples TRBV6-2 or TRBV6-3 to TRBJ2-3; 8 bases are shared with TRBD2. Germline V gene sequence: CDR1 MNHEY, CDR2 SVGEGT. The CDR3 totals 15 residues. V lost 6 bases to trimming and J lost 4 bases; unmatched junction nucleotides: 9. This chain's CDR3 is CASSMSGSGADTQYF. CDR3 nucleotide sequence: TGTGCCAGCAGCATGAGCGGGAGTGGGGCAGATACGCAGTATTTT.

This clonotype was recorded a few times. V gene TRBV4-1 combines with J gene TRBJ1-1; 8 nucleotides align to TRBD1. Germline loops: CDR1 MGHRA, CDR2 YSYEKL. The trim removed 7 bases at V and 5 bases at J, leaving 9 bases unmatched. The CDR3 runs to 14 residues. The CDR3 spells CASKRGQEGTEAFF. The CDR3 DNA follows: TGCGCCAGCAAGCGGGGACAGGAAGGGACTGAAGCTTTCTTT.

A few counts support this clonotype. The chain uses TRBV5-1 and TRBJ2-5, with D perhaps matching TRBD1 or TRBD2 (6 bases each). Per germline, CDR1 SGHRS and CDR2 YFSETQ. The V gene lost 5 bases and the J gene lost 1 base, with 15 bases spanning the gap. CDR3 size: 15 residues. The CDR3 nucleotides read TGCGCCAGCAGGCGAGGGGGGCGAATCCAAGAGACCCAGTACTTC. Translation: CASRRGGRIQETQYF. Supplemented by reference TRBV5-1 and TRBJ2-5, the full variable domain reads KAGVTQTPRYLIKTRGQQVTLSCSPISGHRSVSWYQQTPGQGLQFLFEYFSETQRNKGNFPGRFSGRQFSNSRSEMNVSTLELGDSALYLCASRRGGRIQETQYFGPGTRLLVL.

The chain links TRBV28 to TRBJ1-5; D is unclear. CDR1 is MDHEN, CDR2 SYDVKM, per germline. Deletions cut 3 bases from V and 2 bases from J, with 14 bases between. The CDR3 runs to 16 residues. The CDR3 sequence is CASSFTGPVGNQPQHF. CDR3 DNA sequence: TGTGCCAGCAGTTTCACCGGGCCGGTTGGCAATCAGCCCCAGCATTTT. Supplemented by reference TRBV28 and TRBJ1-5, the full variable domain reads DVKVTQSSRYLVKRTGEKVFLECVQDMDHENMFWYRQDPGLGLRLIYFSYDVKMKEKGDIPEGYSVSREKKERFSLILESASTNQTSMYLCASSFTGPVGNQPQHFGDGTRLSIL.

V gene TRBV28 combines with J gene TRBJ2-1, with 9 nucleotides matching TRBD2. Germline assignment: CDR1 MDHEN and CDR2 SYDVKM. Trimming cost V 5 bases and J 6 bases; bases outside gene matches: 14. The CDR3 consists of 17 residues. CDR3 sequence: CASSPTRLAGYPNEQFF. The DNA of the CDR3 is TGTGCCAGCAGTCCCACCAGGCTAGCGGGGTACCCCAATGAGCAGTTCTTC.

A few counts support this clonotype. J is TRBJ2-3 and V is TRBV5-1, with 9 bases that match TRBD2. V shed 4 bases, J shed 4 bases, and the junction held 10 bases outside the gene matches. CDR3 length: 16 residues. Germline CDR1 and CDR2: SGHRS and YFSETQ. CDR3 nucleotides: TGCGCCAGCAGCCCCTTAGCGGGGGAGGGCGCAGATACGCAGTATTTT. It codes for CASSPLAGEGADTQYF. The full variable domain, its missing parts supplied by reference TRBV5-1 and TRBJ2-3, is KAGVTQTPRYLIKTRGQQVTLSCSPISGHRSVSWYQQTPGQGLQFLFEYFSETQRNKGNFPGRFSGRQFSNSRSEMNVSTLELGDSALYLCASSPLAGEGADTQYFGPGTRLTVL.

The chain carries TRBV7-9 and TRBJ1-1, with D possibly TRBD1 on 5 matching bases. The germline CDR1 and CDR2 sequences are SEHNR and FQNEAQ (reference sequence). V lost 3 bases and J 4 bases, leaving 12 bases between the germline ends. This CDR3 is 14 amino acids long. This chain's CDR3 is CASSFGAQGTEAFF. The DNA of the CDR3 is TGTGCCAGCAGCTTCGGGGCCCAGGGCACTGAAGCTTTCTTT.

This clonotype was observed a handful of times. CDR3 in amino acids: CASSYGQGAWETQYF. The CDR3 DNA follows: TGCGCCAGCAGCTACGGACAGGGGGCATGGGAGACCCAGTACTTC. This chain uses TRBV5-1 with TRBJ2-5; TRBD1 agrees at 11 bases. The germline CDR1 and CDR2 sequences are SGHRS and YFSETQ. This CDR3 spans 15 amino acids. The trim removed 3 bases at V and 5 bases at J, leaving 6 bases unmatched.

The CDR3 protein is CASKSLGQGAGGYTF. In DNA, the CDR3 is TGTGCCAGCAAATCCCTCGGGCAGGGGGCAGGCGGCTACACCTTC. This chain joins TRBV27 and TRBJ1-2; 8 bases map to TRBD1. After removal of 7 bases from V and 8 bases from J, the junction contained 15 bases not matched to a gene. This CDR3 comprises 15 residues. Germline loops: CDR1 MNHEY, CDR2 SMNVEV (reference sequence).

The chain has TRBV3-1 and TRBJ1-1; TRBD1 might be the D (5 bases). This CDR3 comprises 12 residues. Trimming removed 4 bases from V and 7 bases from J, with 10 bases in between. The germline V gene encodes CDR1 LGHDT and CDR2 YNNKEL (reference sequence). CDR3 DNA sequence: TGTGCCAGCAGCCCGGGGAGGGGTGAAGCTTTCTTT. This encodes CASSPGRGEAFF.

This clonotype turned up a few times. The CDR3 spells CASSLEPDSMNTEAFF. DNA for the CDR3: TGTGCCAGCAGCTTAGAGCCGGACAGTATGAACACTGAAGCTTTCTTT. The V and J genes are TRBV7-2 and TRBJ1-1; D perhaps matches TRBD1 (6 bases). V was cut by 1 base and J by 0 bases, with 12 bases left in between. From germline, CDR1 is SGHTA and CDR2 FQGNSA. The CDR3 extends over 16 amino acids. Using reference TRBV7-2 and TRBJ1-1 for the parts outside the CDR3, the full variable domain is GAGVSQSPSNKVTEKGKDVELRCDPISGHTALYWYRQSLGQGLEFLIYFQGNSAPDKSGLPSDRFSAERTGGSVSTLTIQRTQQEDSAVYLCASSLEPDSMNTEAFFGQGTRLTVV.

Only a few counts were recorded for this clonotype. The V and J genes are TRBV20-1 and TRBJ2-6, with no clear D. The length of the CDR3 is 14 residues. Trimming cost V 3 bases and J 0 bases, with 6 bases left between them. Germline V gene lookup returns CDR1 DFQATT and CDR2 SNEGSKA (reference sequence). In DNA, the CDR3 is TGCAGTGCTAGTGTCTACTCTGGGGCCAACGTCCTGACTTTC. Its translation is CSASVYSGANVLTF.

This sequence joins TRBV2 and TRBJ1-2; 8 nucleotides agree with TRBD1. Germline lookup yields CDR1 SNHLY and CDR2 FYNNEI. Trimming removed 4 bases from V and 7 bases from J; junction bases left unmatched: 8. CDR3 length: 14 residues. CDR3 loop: CASSGQGAVGGYTF. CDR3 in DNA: TGTGCCAGCAGTGGGCAGGGGGCAGTCGGTGGCTACACCTTC.

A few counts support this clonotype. CDR3 loop: CASSARGTIGNEQFF. The CDR3 DNA sequence: TGTGCCAGCAGCGCCCGGGGGACAATTGGCAATGAGCAGTTCTTC. The J gene is TRBJ2-1, the V gene TRBV9; either TRBD1 or TRBD2 may supply D (6 bases each). There are 15 residues in the CDR3. V lost 3 bases and J 6 bases, leaving 16 bases between the germline ends. Germline assignment: CDR1 SGDLS and CDR2 YYNGEE.

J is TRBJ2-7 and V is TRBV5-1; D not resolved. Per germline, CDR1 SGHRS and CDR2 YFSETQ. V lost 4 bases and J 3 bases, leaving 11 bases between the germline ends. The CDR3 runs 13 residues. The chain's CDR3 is CASSGKGSYEQYF. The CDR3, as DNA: TGCGCCAGCAGCGGAAAGGGCAGCTACGAGCAGTACTTC.

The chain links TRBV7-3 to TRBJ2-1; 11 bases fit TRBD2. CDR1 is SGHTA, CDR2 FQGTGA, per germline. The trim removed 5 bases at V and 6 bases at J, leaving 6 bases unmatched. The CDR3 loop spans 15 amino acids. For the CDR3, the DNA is TGTGCCAGCAGCCTAAGCGGGACTAGCGGCAATGAGCAGTTCTTC. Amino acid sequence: CASSLSGTSGNEQFF.

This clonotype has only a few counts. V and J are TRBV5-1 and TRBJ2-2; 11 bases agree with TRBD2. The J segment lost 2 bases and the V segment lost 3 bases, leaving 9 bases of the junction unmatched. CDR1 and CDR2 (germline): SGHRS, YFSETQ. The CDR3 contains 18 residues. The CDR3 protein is CASSSLTSGGLNTGELFF. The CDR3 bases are TGCGCCAGCAGCTCTCTAACTAGCGGGGGCCTAAACACCGGGGAGCTGTTTTTT.

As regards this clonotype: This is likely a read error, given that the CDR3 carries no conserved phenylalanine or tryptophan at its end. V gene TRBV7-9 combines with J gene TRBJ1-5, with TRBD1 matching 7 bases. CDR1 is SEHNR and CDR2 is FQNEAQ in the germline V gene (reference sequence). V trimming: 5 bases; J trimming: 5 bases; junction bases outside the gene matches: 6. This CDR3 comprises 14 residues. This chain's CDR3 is CASSHGQDYQPQHY. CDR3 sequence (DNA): TGTGCCAGCAGCCACGGACAGGATTATCAGCCCCAGCATTAT.

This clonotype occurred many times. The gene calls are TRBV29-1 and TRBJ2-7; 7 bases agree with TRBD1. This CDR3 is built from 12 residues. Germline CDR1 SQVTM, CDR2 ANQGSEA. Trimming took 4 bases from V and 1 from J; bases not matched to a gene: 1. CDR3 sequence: CSVGQGSYEQYF. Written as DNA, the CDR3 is TGCAGCGTTGGACAGGGTTCCTACGAGCAGTACTTC.

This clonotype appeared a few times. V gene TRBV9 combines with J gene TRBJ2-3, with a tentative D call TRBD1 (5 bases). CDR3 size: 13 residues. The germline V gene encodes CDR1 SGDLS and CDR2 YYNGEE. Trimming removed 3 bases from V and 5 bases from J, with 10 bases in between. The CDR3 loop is CASSGRVRDTQYF. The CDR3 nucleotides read TGTGCCAGCAGCGGCAGGGTTCGAGATACGCAGTATTTT.

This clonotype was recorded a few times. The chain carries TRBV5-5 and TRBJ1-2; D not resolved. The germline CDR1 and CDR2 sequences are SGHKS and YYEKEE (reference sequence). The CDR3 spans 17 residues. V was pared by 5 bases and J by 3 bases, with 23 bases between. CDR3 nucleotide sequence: TGTGCCAGCAGTCGCATCTCGGGCCTTCCCACGGACTATGGCTACACCTTC. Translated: CASSRISGLPTDYGYTF.

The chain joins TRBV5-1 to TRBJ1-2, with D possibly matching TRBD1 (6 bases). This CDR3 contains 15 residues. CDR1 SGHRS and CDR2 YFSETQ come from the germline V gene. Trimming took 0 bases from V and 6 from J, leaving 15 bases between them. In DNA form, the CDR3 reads TGCGCCAGCAGCTTGGATTCTGGGACATTCGATGGCTACACCTTC. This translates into CASSLDSGTFDGYTF.

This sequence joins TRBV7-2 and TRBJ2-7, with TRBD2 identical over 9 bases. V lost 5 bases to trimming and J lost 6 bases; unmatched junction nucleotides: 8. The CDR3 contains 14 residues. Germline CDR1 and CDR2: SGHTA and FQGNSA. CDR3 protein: CASSQYSGRGEQYF. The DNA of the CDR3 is TGTGCCAGCAGCCAATATAGCGGGAGAGGCGAGCAGTACTTC.

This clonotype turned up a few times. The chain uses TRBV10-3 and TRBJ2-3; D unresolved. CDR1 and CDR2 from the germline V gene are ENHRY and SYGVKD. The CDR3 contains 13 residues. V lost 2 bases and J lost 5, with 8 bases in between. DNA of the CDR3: TGTGCCATCAGTGAGCAATCCGGAGATACGCAGTATTTT. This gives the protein CAISEQSGDTQYF.

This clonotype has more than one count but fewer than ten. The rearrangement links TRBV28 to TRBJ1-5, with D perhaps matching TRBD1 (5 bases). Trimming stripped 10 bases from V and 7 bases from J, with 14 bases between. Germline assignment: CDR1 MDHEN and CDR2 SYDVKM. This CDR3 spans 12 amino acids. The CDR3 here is CATNRFGQPQHF. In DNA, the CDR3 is TGTGCCACCAACAGGTTCGGCCAGCCCCAGCATTTT.

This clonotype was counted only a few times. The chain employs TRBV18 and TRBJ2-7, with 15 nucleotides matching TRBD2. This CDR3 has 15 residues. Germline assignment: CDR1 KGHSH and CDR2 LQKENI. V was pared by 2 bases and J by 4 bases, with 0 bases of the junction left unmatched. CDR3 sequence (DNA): TGTGCCAGCTCACCAGGGACTAGCGGGAGGTACGAGCAGTACTTC. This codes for CASSPGTSGRYEQYF.